This T cell receptor beta chain originates from a study of blood T cell repertoires in COVID-19 (dated by TCRdb to 2020 to 2022). General notes on the study: Samples covering the acute and convalescent phases of COVID-19 were provided by collaborators in the United States, Italy and Spain. The material from the prospective study consisted of cDNA or gDNA derived from T cells, B-cell-depleted T cells, or PBMCs. A freely available public database, intended as a resource for researchers studying the immune response to SARS-CoV-2, is where the repertoires were released. Where available, HLA class I and class II types were taken from metadata supplied by the sample provider and were not determined by assay-based typing. The sample metadata nearly always contained a de-identified subject ID, COVID-19 status, age in years and sex. Deeply sampled blood TCRbeta repertoires from subjects exposed to, actively infected with, or recovered from COVID-19 were included in the dataset. Samples came from the ongoing ImmuneRACE study (first 160 participants) plus 1,254 subjects from 6 global collaborators.

Compared with germline, V lacks 4 bases and J lacks 8 bases; bases without a gene match: 8. CDR3 length: 13 amino acids, cysteine to phenylalanine. CDR3 DNA is the only sequence kept; it has 39 bases, read in frame from the first base. CDR1 SGDLS and CDR2 YYNGEE are derived from the germline V gene. The paper as a whole reports these results and caveats: How much clinical and demographic metadata was included differed by source and by participant, and the metadata was provided uncurated.

In the prospective study, participants were about 18 to 95 years old, resided in fewer than 25 geographic areas of the United States, and were enrolled through a virtual design. Cohort assignment in the prospective study relied on participant-reported clinical history from a screening survey and a study questionnaire. In the prospective study, whole blood, serum and a nasopharyngeal or oropharyngeal swab were collected from each participant by mobile phlebotomists. Participants in the prospective study had the option to provide additional blood draws and questionnaires over a roughly 2-month period. Before DNA extraction, blood samples from the prospective study were shipped at room temperature or frozen. A note on this clone: Its antigen specificity is not known. Per-nucleotide qualities are absent, and no much larger clonotype sits a single base away.

The immunoSEQ Assay, a bias-controlled multiplex PCR, was used to amplify TCRbeta CDR3 regions from genomic DNA. The paper's processing steps were these. Nucleated cell counts per sample were estimated from amplification of reference gene primers within the assay. Sequence reads were collapsed and filtered to measure the absolute abundance of every unique TCRbeta CDR3 rearrangement. Productive Simpson clonality was computed per sample as the square root of Simpson's diversity index over productive rearrangements. Here the immuneACCESS table is served through TCRdb, limited to in-frame sequences with V and J called. Missing clones are a known gap in these copies; in checked studies unresolved V genes cover under half, and the rest lacks a known reason. That table is the source of V, J and clone size, and D and trimming were worked out from the DNA. The sample profile shows around 190,000 clones; about 82% of them were found once. Of the sample, 4.5% to 7% is held by the ten largest clones.

This clonotype was sampled from a man between 35 and 55 years old with acute COVID-19. Sequenced input: PBMCs or T cells enriched from blood (not recorded which). The chain couples TRBV9 to TRBJ1-2, with 7 bases matching TRBD1. The CDR3 here reads CASSPRTGVGYTF. The nucleotide sequence is given as TGTGCCAGCAGCCCCCGGACAGGCGTAGGCTACACCTTC.